One and the same sample provided the 3 T cell receptor beta chains below, sequenced in a study of post-analysis software for immune sequencing data. Whole-study results and caveats: TRBV segments more frequent in patients than in controls numbered about 5 and included TRBV5-6, TRBV5-1 and TRBV20-1.

The library was made from cDNA and included unique molecular identifiers. TCRdb processed the PCR reads anew with MiXCR; each CDR3 protein has one entry. In the table there are over 150,000 distinct CDR3 sequences, 30% of which are singletons. No antigen has been assigned to these receptors. The sample consisted of blood. These receptors were obtained from a girl aged 5 to 17 with multiple sclerosis.

This clonotype was detected many times. The chain has TRBV29-1 and TRBJ2-7; no definite D call. This CDR3 region has 12 residues. The V gene lost 4 bases and the J gene lost 7 bases, with 14 bases spanning the gap. The germline V gene encodes CDR1 SQVTM and CDR2 ANQGSEA. CDR3 residues: CSVVSRTEEQYF. For the CDR3, the DNA is TGCAGCGTTGTTAGTAGAACTGAGGAGCAGTACTTC.

This clonotype was picked up many times. V gene TRBV7-9 combines with J gene TRBJ1-2, with unresolved D. The V and J ends lost 1 base and 7 bases respectively, with 7 bases between them. The CDR3 loop spans 12 amino acids. CDR1 is SEHNR, CDR2 FQNEAQ, per germline (reference sequence). The DNA of the CDR3 is TGTGCCAGCAGCTTAGGCGCAGCTGGCTACACCTTC. Its protein is CASSLGAAGYTF.

The chain joins TRBV7-2 to TRBJ2-1; 11 bases are shared with TRBD2. Losses at the gene ends were 9 bases for V and 8 bases for J; bases not matched to a gene: 12. CDR1 SGHTA and CDR2 FQGNSA come from the germline V gene. CDR3 length: 15 amino acids. The CDR3 DNA reads as TGTGCCAGTACTCTAGCGGGAGGACCCAATGATGAGCAGTTCTTC. It yields the protein CASTLAGGPNDEQFF. Full variable domain (missing parts from reference TRBV7-2 and TRBJ2-1): GAGVSQSPSNKVTEKGKDVELRCDPISGHTALYWYRQSLGQGLEFLIYFQGNSAPDKSGLPSDRFSAERTGGSVSTLTIQRTQQEDSAVYLCASTLAGGPNDEQFFGPGTRLTVL.